These T cell receptor beta chains were read from a single sample in a study of blood T cell repertoires in COVID-19. The protocol was immunoSEQ multiplex PCR, while the TCRdb copy is restricted to in-frame clones and leaves out a portion. Here the sample spans about 140,000 clones, about four fifths being singletons. The sequencing sample was made of peripheral blood. These receptors originate from an older woman with acute or convalescent COVID-19. Both conserved end residues are part of each CDR3. Fields, in order: V gene, CDR3 protein.

v_call: TRBV19
cdr3_aa: CASSIILAGGSNEQFF

v_call: TRBV11-3
cdr3_aa: CASSQLAGGPTDTQYF

v_call: TRBV9
cdr3_aa: CASSVDRNYGYTF

v_call: TRBV5-1
cdr3_aa: CASSFLPQASGANVLTF

v_call: TRBV11-1
cdr3_aa: CASSLELAGGKNEQFF

v_call: TRBV19
cdr3_aa: CASSTTGAGQPQHF

v_call: TRBV29-1
cdr3_aa: CSGTGNTEAFF

v_call: TRBV27
cdr3_aa: CASRGQLYGYTF

v_call: TRBV2
cdr3_aa: CASSGFSGGAKVGELFF

v_call: TRBV7-8
cdr3_aa: CASSQTSGVYEQYF

v_call: TRBV7-9
cdr3_aa: CASSLLTGGNEKLFF

v_call: TRBV28
cdr3_aa: CASSPLAGHEQFF

v_call: TRBV10-3
cdr3_aa: CAISESTGVRQETQYF

v_call: TRBV7-9
cdr3_aa: CASSFTPRRDSSGKLFF

v_call: TRBV3-1/TRBV3-2
cdr3_aa: CASSQEWGLAEYRPNEQYF

v_call: TRBV7-9
cdr3_aa: CASSLAGGFNEKLFF

v_call: TRBV29-1
cdr3_aa: CSVAGGVNEKLFF

v_call: TRBV27
cdr3_aa: CASGGTGGGAFF

v_call: TRBV2
cdr3_aa: CASTSGTGISPLHF

v_call: TRBV21-1
cdr3_aa: CASSKRGRSEDLMPQHF

v_call: TRBV20-1
cdr3_aa: CSASVAVDEQYF

v_call: TRBV19
cdr3_aa: CATAKGAYNEQFF

v_call: TRBV7-8
cdr3_aa: CASSHRLSRTGGYQPQHF

v_call: TRBV19
cdr3_aa: CASSISSGSNYEQYF

v_call: TRBV5-6
cdr3_aa: CASSLVSEIKETQYF

v_call: TRBV7-3
cdr3_aa: CASSPAGGETQYF

v_call: TRBV6-5
cdr3_aa: CASHRDSSTYEQYF

v_call: TRBV29-1
cdr3_aa: CSVVVGTGTYGYTF

v_call: TRBV11-3
cdr3_aa: CASSPPGAGQSDEQFF

v_call: TRBV2
cdr3_aa: CASRRVLTDSYEQYF

v_call: TRBV7-9
cdr3_aa: CASRGGQSSYNSPLHF

v_call: TRBV5-5
cdr3_aa: CASSTTSHPSYNEQFF

v_call: TRBV7-8
cdr3_aa: CASSPLTSENEQFF

v_call: TRBV19
cdr3_aa: CASSLGLAGAQETQYF

v_call: TRBV7-8
cdr3_aa: CASSLPGNYSNQPQHF

v_call: TRBV11-1
cdr3_aa: CASSPGQTETQYF

v_call: TRBV24-1
cdr3_aa: CATRPKAGQGNTEAFF

v_call: TRBV6-1
cdr3_aa: CASSDTLVETQYF

v_call: TRBV14
cdr3_aa: CASSDYNRASVGEQYF

v_call: TRBV7-9
cdr3_aa: CASSLGAGTDSYEQYF

v_call: TRBV28
cdr3_aa: CASNPQGANTEAFF

v_call: TRBV28
cdr3_aa: CASSLAAGGDYEQYF

v_call: TRBV7-9
cdr3_aa: CASSIVGNTIYF

v_call: TRBV4-1
cdr3_aa: CASSGGGFGYGYTF

v_call: TRBV4-1
cdr3_aa: CASSQVGSGVINEQFF

v_call: TRBV28
cdr3_aa: CASEPVPTGGTQYF

v_call: TRBV6-2/TRBV6-3
cdr3_aa: CASSTRTGLSYGYTF

v_call: TRBV7-2
cdr3_aa: CASSREVYNEQFF

v_call: TRBV5-5
cdr3_aa: CASSRQGTMGEKLFF

v_call: TRBV28
cdr3_aa: CASSYGQGLEDEQYF

v_call: TRBV14
cdr3_aa: CASSLTSGSRQETQYF

v_call: TRBV4-2
cdr3_aa: CASSQVATSGIRPTDTQYF

v_call: TRBV2
cdr3_aa: CASRSNEKLFF